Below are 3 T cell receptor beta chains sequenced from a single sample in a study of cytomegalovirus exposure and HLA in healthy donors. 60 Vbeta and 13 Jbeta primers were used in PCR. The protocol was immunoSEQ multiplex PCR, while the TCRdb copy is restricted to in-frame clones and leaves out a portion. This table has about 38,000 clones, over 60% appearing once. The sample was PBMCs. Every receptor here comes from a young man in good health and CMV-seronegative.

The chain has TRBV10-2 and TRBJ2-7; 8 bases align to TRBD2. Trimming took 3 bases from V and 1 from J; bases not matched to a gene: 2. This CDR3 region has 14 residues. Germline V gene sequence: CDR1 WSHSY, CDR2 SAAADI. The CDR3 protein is CASSDTSGSYEQYF. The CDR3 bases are TGCGCCAGCAGTGACACTAGCGGTTCCTACGAGCAGTACTTC.

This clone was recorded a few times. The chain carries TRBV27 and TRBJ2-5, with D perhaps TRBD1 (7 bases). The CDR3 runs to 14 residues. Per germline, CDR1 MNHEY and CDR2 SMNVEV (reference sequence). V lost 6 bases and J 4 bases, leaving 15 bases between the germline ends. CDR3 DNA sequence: TGTGCCAGCAGGCCACAGGGGAGGTCAGAGACCCAGTACTTC. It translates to CASRPQGRSETQYF.

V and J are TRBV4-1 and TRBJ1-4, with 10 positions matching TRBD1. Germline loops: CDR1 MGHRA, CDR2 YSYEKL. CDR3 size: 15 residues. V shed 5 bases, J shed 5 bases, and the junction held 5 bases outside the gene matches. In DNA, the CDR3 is TGCGCCAGCAGCACACCGGGACAGGGGAATGAAAAACTGTTTTTT. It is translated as CASSTPGQGNEKLFF.